Sequencing of this TCR beta chain was carried out in a study of T cells in Graves' hyperthyroidism and ophthalmopathy. Study-wide points: The blood repertoire included most of the expanded thyroid clonotypes above 0.001. Ophthalmopathy onset followed model prediction by a median around 6.6 months.

CDR1 and CDR2 from the germline V gene are DFQATT and SNEGSKA (reference sequence). Germline trimming cut 3 bases from V and 0 bases from J; bases unmatched to any gene: 5. This CDR3 contains 15 residues. Comment on this clonotype: As yet, its antigen is unknown. This may be a read error, as it is one base from a much larger clone.

It was RNA transcripts that yielded the amplified TCR beta CDR3 regions. The HTBI set primed first-round TCR CDR3 RT-PCR. MiXCR was run by TCRdb on the multiplex PCR reads, yielding one entry per CDR3 protein. The sample shows approximately 410,000 distinct CDR3 sequences, roughly 14% of them seen only once. The chain has TRBV20-1 and TRBJ2-3; 8 bases are a match to TRBD1. The sequenced sample consisted of blood. This TCR was recovered from a man between 18 and 35 years old with Graves' ophthalmopathy. The CDR3 DNA follows: TGCAGTGCTAGTCAGGGGGCGACAAGCACAGATACGCAGTATTTT. Its translation is CSASQGATSTDTQYF.